The clone carrying this T cell receptor beta chain was recorded a few times. Its antigen is undetermined. These data come from a study of T cell responses to AZD1222 COVID-19 vaccine. General study results and limits: The donors showed a predominance of white British ancestry and of females, with possible underestimation of clonal diversity.

Sequencing was performed with immunoSEQ multiplex PCR; in TCRdb, only in-frame clones are kept and a portion is missing. Here the sample spans roughly 120,000 clones, 84% being singletons. The starting material was peripheral blood, obtained on day 0 of AZD1222 vaccination. The clonotype was recovered from an adult in good health.

Here the CDR3 reads CASSPGLGAGELFF. CDR3 nucleotides: TGTGCCAGCAGCCCCGGACTCGGCGCCGGGGAGCTGTTTTTT. V usage is TRBV7-2 and J usage is TRBJ2-2; D is perhaps TRBD2 (5 bases). Trimming took off 5 bases at V and 6 bases at J, with 13 bases between the two ends. This CDR3 has 14 residues. Per germline, CDR1 SGHTA and CDR2 FQGNSA.